The 13 T cell receptor beta chains in this list originate from one sample, sequenced in a study of blood T cell repertoires in COVID-19. The table came from immunoSEQ multiplex PCR; TCRdb's copy has only in-frame clones and leaves some out. This sample carries around 180,000 clones, approximately 80% of them seen once, and the ten largest clones take less than 2%. The specimen sequenced was peripheral blood. These receptors all stem from a human donor in a cohort sampled during active COVID-19.

This rearrangement joins TRBV18 to TRBJ2-2, with D unresolved. Deletions cut 6 bases from V and 3 bases from J, with 14 bases between. This CDR3 has 15 amino acids. Germline lookup yields CDR1 KGHSH and CDR2 LQKENI. This chain's CDR3 is CASSISQVYTGELFF. The CDR3 DNA reads as TGTGCCAGCTCCATCTCCCAGGTGTACACCGGGGAGCTGTTTTTT.

The V call is TRBV27, the J call TRBJ2-3, with D tentatively TRBD2 (7 bases). This CDR3 is built from 16 residues. V shed 6 bases and J shed 4 bases, with 20 bases lying between them. Germline V lookup: CDR1 MNHEY, CDR2 SMNVEV (reference sequence). The CDR3 loop is CASSLFVGGRADTQYF. The DNA for the CDR3 is TGTGCCAGCAGCCTTTTCGTCGGGGGGCGGGCAGATACGCAGTATTTT.

This clone was counted many times. This chain connects TRBV5-6 to TRBJ2-7, with unresolved D. Trimming took off 4 bases at V and 2 bases at J, with 16 bases between the two ends. The CDR3 runs to 15 residues. Germline V gives CDR1 SGHDT, CDR2 YYEEEE. This CDR3 is CASSADSPSPYEQYF. The CDR3 DNA follows: TGTGCCAGCAGCGCGGATTCCCCAAGTCCCTACGAGCAGTACTTC.

The V call is TRBV5-4, the J call TRBJ1-1; unclear D gene. Germline CDR1 is SGHNT and CDR2 is YYREEE (reference sequence). CDR3 length: 11 amino acids. Trimming removed 0 bases at V and 6 bases at J, with 3 bases between. CDR3 nucleotide sequence: TGTGCCAGCAGCTTGGGAGCTGAAGCTTTCTTT. Amino acids: CASSLGAEAFF. Full variable domain (missing parts from reference TRBV5-4 and TRBJ1-1): ETGVTQSPTHLIKTRGQQVTLRCSSQSGHNTVSWYQQALGQGPQFIFQYYREEENGRGNFPPRFSGLQFPNYSSELNVNALELDDSALYLCASSLGAEAFFGQGTRLTVV.

This sequence joins TRBV12-3 or TRBV12-4 and TRBJ2-5; D might be TRBD2 (6 bases). The V gene lost 6 bases and the J gene lost 4 bases, with 12 bases spanning the gap. The CDR3 has 13 residues. The CDR3 sequence: CASSPRGLETQYF. The CDR3 nucleotides read TGTGCCAGCAGCCCACGGGGGTTAGAGACCCAGTACTTC.

The chain combines TRBV6-1 with TRBJ2-5, with a tentative D call TRBD1 (5 bases). The CDR3 sequence is 14 residues long. V was shortened by 3 bases and J by 1 base, with 9 bases between the two germline ends. Germline V gene sequence: CDR1 MNHNS, CDR2 SASEGT. The DNA of the CDR3 is TGTGCCAGCAGTGAGGGGCTAATCCAAGAGACCCAGTACTTC. It yields the protein CASSEGLIQETQYF.

To note about this clone: Other DNA sequences from this sample encode an identical CDR3 as well. The chain employs TRBV18 and TRBJ2-1, with 11 bases aligning to TRBD1. The trim removed 3 bases at V and 2 bases at J, leaving 0 bases unmatched. CDR1 and CDR2 (germline): KGHSH, LQKENI. CDR3 size: 15 residues. The CDR3 DNA follows: TGTGCCAGCTCACCGGGACAGGGGGCCTACAATGAGCAGTTCTTC. Protein: CASSPGQGAYNEQFF.

The chain carries TRBV24-1 and TRBJ2-7, with TRBD2 identical over 9 bases. Per germline, CDR1 KGHDR and CDR2 SFDVKD. CDR3 length: 15 residues. The V and J ends lost 6 bases and 1 base, in that order; junction bases with no gene match: 6. This CDR3 reads CATSNSGRSSYEQYF. In DNA, the CDR3 is TGTGCCACCAGTAATAGCGGGAGATCGTCCTACGAGCAGTACTTC.

The J gene is TRBJ1-4, the V gene TRBV23-1; weak D call: TRBD1 (6 bases). TRBV23-1 is identified as an open reading frame with a role that is uncertain. Trimming left V 0 bases short and J 7 bases short, with 12 bases between. The CDR3 length is 15 residues. DNA for the CDR3: TGCGCCAGCAGTCAATCCTCACAGGGTGGTGAAAAACTGTTTTTT. Its protein product is CASSQSSQGGEKLFF.

The rearrangement uses TRBV3-1 (or the pseudogene TRBV3-2) and TRBJ2-7; 10 bases are shared with TRBD2. The CDR3 is 16 residues long. V dropped 0 bases and J dropped 2; count of bases not matched to a gene: 4. From germline, CDR1 is LGHDT and CDR2 YNNKEL (reference sequence). CDR3 nucleotides: TGTGCCAGCAGCCAAGATATCACTAGCGGGACCTACGAGCAGTACTTC. Translated: CASSQDITSGTYEQYF.

The CDR3 nucleotides are TGCAGCGCTACAGGGGCCTACAATGAGCAGTTCTTC. Translated, it gives CSATGAYNEQFF. V gene TRBV29-1 combines with J gene TRBJ2-1, with 7 bases lining up with TRBD1. Trimming removed 7 bases from V and 2 bases from J; junction bases left unmatched: 2. This CDR3 comprises 12 residues. The germline CDR1 and CDR2 sequences are SQVTM and ANQGSEA.

This clone was observed once. The CDR3 region is CASSPRENYGYTF. DNA of the CDR3: TGTGCCAGCTCACCCAGGGAAAACTATGGCTACACCTTC. The gene calls are TRBV18 and TRBJ1-2, with D possibly being TRBD1 (5 bases). The CDR3 extends over 13 amino acids. Germline CDR1 reads KGHSH; CDR2 reads LQKENI. The V gene lost 3 bases and the J gene lost 2 bases, with 7 bases spanning the gap. The full variable domain, completed using reference TRBV18 and TRBJ1-2, is NAGVMQNPRHLVRRRGQEARLRCSPMKGHSHVYWYRQLPEEGLKFMVYLQKENIIDESGMPKERFSAEFPKEGPSILRIQQVVRGDSAAYFCASSPRENYGYTFGSGTRLTVV.

The genes are TRBV18 and TRBJ1-4; D uncertain. The germline V and J ends were trimmed by 2 bases and 8 bases, with 9 bases remaining between them. The germline V gene encodes CDR1 KGHSH and CDR2 LQKENI. The CDR3 is 13 residues long. Written as DNA, the CDR3 is TGTGCCAGCTCACCAGGATCAGGCGAAAAACTGTTTTTT. Translation: CASSPGSGEKLFF.